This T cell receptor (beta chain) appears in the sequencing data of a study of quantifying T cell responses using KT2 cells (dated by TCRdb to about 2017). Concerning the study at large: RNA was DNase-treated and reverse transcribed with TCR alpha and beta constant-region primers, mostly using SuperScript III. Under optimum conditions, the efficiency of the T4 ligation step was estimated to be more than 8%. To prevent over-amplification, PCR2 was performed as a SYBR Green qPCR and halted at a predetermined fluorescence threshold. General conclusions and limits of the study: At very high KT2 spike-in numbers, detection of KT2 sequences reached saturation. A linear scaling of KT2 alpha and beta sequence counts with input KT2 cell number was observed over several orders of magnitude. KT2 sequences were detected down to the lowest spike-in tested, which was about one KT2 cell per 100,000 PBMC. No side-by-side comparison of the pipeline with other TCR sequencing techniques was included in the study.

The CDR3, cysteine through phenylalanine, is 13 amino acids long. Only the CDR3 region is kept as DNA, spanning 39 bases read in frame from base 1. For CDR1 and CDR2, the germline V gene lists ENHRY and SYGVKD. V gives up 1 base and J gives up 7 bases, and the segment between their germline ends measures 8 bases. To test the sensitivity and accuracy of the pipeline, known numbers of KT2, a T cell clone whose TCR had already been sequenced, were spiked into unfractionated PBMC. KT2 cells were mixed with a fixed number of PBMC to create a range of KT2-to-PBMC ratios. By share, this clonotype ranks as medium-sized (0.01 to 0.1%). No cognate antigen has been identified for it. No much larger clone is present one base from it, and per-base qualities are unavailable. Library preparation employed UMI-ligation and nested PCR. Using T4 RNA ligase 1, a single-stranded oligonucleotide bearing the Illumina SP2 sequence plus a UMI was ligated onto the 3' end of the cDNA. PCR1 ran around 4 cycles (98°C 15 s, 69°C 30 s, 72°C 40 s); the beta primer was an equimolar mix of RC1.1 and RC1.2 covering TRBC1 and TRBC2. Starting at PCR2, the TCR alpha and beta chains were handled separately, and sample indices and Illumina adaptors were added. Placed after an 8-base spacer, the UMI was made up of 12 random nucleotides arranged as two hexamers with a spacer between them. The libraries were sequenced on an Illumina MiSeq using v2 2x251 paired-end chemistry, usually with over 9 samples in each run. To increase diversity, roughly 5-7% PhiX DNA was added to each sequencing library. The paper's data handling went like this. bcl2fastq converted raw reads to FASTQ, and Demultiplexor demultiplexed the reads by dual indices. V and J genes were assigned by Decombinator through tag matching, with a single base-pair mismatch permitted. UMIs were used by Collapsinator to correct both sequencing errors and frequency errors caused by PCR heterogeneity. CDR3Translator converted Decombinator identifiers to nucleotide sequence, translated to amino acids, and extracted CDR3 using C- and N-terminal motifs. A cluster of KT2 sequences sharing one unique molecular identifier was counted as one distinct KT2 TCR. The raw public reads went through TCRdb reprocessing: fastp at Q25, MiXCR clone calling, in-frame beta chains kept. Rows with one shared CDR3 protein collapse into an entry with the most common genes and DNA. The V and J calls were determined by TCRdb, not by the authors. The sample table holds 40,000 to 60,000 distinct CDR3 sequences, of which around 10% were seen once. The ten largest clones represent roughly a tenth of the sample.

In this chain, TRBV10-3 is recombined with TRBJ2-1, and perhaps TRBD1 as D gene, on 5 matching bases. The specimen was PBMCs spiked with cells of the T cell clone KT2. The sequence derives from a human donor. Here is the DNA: TGTGCCATCAGTGAGTACCCAGGGAATGAGCAGTTCTTC. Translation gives CAISEYPGNEQFF.